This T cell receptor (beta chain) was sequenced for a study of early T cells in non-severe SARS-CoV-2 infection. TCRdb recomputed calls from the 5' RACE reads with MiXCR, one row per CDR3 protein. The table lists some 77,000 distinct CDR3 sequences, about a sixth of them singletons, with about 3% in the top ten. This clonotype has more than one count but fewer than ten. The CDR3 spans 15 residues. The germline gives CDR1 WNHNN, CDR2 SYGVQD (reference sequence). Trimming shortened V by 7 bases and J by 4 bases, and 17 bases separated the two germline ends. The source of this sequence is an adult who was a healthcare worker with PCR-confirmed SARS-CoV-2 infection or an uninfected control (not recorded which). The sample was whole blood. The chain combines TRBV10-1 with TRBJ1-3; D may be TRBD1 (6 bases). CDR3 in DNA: TGCGCCAGCACCGAACAGGGTTCTCCCGGAAACACCATATATTTT. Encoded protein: CASTEQGSPGNTIYF.